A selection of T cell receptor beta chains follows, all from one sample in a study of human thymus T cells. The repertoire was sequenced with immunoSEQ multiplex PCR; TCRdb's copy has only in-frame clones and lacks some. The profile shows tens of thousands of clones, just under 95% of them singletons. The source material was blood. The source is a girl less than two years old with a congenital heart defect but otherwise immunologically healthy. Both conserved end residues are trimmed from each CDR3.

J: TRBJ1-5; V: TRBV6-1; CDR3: ASSDPGRTHSNQPQH
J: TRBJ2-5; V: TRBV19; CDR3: ASSMTGQETQY
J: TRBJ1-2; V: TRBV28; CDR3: ASSRRSPTST
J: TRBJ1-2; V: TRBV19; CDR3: ASSTPDRGMGYGYT
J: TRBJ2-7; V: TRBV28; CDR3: ASRLTSGRIYEQY
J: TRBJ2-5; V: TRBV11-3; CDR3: ASSLSGQETQY
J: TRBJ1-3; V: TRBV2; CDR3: ASSLRSVSGNTIY
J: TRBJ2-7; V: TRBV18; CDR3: ASSPSHGPEVVQY
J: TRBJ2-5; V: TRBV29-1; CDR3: SALTGKSGTQY
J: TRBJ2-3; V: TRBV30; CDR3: AWSVGSGSSDTQY
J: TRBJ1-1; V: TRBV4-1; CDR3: ASSVTGVEAF
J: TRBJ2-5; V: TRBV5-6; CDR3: ASIRDGETQY
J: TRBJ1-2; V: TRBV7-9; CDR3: ASSSGTGDNYGYT
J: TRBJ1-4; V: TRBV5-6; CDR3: ASSLRRGWATNEKLF
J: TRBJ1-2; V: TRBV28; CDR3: ASSFYPDSANYGYT
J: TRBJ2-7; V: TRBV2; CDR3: ASSANSYEQY
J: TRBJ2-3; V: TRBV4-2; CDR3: ASSLGRFDGTDTQY